This T cell receptor (beta chain) was obtained from a study of cytomegalovirus exposure and HLA in healthy donors. Germline V CDR1 and CDR2: SGDLS, YYNGEE. V gave up 0 bases and J gave up 0 bases, with 17 bases separating them. This CDR3 is 18 amino acids long. As concerns this clone: The antigen is undetermined.

Study-level findings and limits: Many donors shared some public TCRs, even though most TCR sequences were rare. Specific recognition of CMV antigens was confirmed in vitro for a few chains (all CMV-associated). The finding came from a later analysis; first-cohort TCR clusters tended to co-occur in the roughly 120 validation repertoires.

The data were produced by immunoSEQ multiplex PCR, yet TCRdb's version contains in-frame clones alone and is incomplete. The data contain 120,000 or so clones, roughly nine tenths of them singletons. Material: PBMCs. This rearrangement joins TRBV9 to TRBJ2-3; possible D gene TRBD2, 5 bases. The origin of this receptor is a woman between 18 and 29 years old in good health and CMV-seronegative. The CDR3 coding sequence is TGTGCCAGCAGCGTAGGGAGAGGTGGCGGACTTAGCACAGATACGCAGTATTTT. Translating it yields CASSVGRGGGLSTDTQYF.